Following are 5 T cell receptor beta chains from one sample sequenced in a study of cytomegalovirus exposure and HLA in healthy donors. Primers: 60 Vbeta forward and 13 Jbeta reverse. Clones were sequenced by immunoSEQ multiplex PCR, and TCRdb holds only the in-frame ones, with some missing. The sample shows about 120,000 clones, 70% to 80% of them seen only once. Material: PBMCs. The receptors shown here come from a female donor in good health and CMV-seronegative.

The V gene is TRBV5-6, the J gene TRBJ1-2; 8 positions match TRBD1. The CDR3 spans 15 residues. Looked up from germline, CDR1 is SGHDT and CDR2 is YYEEEE. V gave up 4 bases and J gave up 5 bases; unmatched junction bases: 10. DNA for the CDR3: TGTGCCAGCAGCCAGACAGGGGTCTCTCTATATGGCTACACCTTC. Its protein is CASSQTGVSLYGYTF.

The V and J genes are TRBV2 and TRBJ2-7, with 7 bases identical to TRBD1. V gave up 6 bases and J gave up 1 base; unmatched junction bases: 6. Per the germline V gene, CDR1 is SNHLY and CDR2 is FYNNEI. The CDR3 spans 14 residues. CDR3 DNA: TGTGCCAGCAGAGATCCGACAGGGTCCTACGAGCAGTACTTC. Translated: CASRDPTGSYEQYF.

The V gene is TRBV6-6, the J gene TRBJ2-2, with D unclear. Germline values: CDR1 MNHNY, CDR2 SVGAGI (reference sequence). There are 13 residues in the CDR3. V lost 6 bases and J 0 bases, leaving 5 bases between the germline ends. CDR3 region: CASSSANTGELFF. Here the CDR3 DNA reads TGTGCCAGCAGCAGCGCGAACACCGGGGAGCTGTTTTTT.

This chain links TRBV5-1 with TRBJ2-7; 12 nucleotides align to TRBD1. V gave up 4 bases and J gave up 6 bases; unmatched junction bases: 14. Germline V gene lookup returns CDR1 SGHRS and CDR2 YFSETQ. The CDR3 is 17 amino acids. CDR3 sequence reads: CASSLNPGTGGQGEQYF. CDR3 bases: TGCGCCAGCAGCCTGAACCCCGGGACAGGGGGCCAAGGCGAGCAGTACTTC.

This clone was seen once. This chain uses TRBV28 with TRBJ2-7; 9 bases match TRBD1. The CDR3 length is 15 residues. Losses at the gene ends were 1 base for V and 4 bases for J; bases not matched to a gene: 5. Looked up from germline, CDR1 is MDHEN and CDR2 is SYDVKM. The CDR3 sequence: CASSLSGQGLYEQYF. CDR3 in DNA: TGTGCCAGCAGTTTATCGGGACAGGGTCTGTACGAGCAGTACTTC.